Listed below are T cell receptor beta chains from one sample, sequenced in a study of blood T cell repertoires in COVID-19. The table came from immunoSEQ multiplex PCR; TCRdb's copy has only in-frame clones and leaves some out. Here the sample spans approximately 120,000 clones, around 82% being singletons. Sequencing input: peripheral blood. The receptors were gathered from an elderly man with active or convalescent COVID-19. Both conserved end residues are part of each CDR3. D genes are given only for firm matches. Rows may omit the clone size; those that give it use once, few, many or a size class.

CDR3 length	clone size	V gene	D gene	J gene	CDR3 protein	CDR3 DNA
15	-	TRBV4-3	-	TRBJ2-3	CASSRLGLYGDTQYF	TGCGCCAGCAGCCGCCTGGGACTCTACGGAGATACGCAGTATTTT
15	-	TRBV6-5	TRBD1	TRBJ1-3	CASRRTGDSGNTIYF	TGTGCCAGCAGACGGACAGGCGACTCTGGAAACACCATATATTTT
17	few	TRBV3-1/TRBV3-2	TRBD2	TRBJ2-3	CASSRTSGGTLTDTQYF	TGTGCCAGCAGCAGGACTAGCGGGGGGACCCTCACAGATACGCAGTATTTT
16	-	TRBV10-1	TRBD1	TRBJ1-2	CASPRDRADLNYGYTF	TGCGCCAGCCCCCGGGACAGGGCCGATCTTAACTATGGCTACACCTTC
16	few	TRBV6-2/TRBV6-3	TRBD1	TRBJ2-7	CASSTRKTGFSYEQYF	TGTGCCAGCAGTACGCGGAAGACAGGGTTCTCCTACGAGCAGTACTTC
15	few	TRBV14	-	TRBJ2-5	CASSKIGRLAETQYF	TGTGCCAGCAGTAAAATCGGCAGGCTAGCAGAGACCCAGTACTTC
14	-	TRBV6-4	-	TRBJ1-2	CASSERGLRGGYTF	TGTGCCAGCAGTGAAAGGGGACTAAGAGGCGGCTACACCTTC
13	-	TRBV5-5	TRBD1	TRBJ2-3	CASSWDRGDTQYF	TGTGCCAGCAGTTGGGACAGAGGAGATACGCAGTATTTT
13	-	TRBV19	TRBD1	TRBJ1-2	CASSEQGLNGYTF	TGTGCCAGTAGCGAACAGGGGCTCAATGGCTACACCTTC
18	-	TRBV10-3	TRBD1	TRBJ1-1	CAISESLRDRVGNTEAFF	TGTGCCATCAGTGAGTCCCTCCGAGACAGGGTCGGCAACACTGAAGCTTTCTTT
15	few	TRBV6-2/TRBV6-3	TRBD1	TRBJ2-3	CASSSGTGGADTQYF	TGTGCCAGCAGCTCCGGGACAGGGGGCGCGGATACGCAGTATTTT
16	-	TRBV4-3	TRBD1	TRBJ1-4	CASSQILGTGDEKLFF	TGCGCCAGCAGCCAGATTTTAGGGACAGGGGACGAAAAACTGTTTTTT
14	-	TRBV4-3	TRBD1	TRBJ1-2	CASSQERQGVGYTF	TGCGCCAGCAGCCAAGAGCGGCAGGGGGTTGGCTACACCTTC
12	-	TRBV11-2	-	TRBJ1-1	CASSLLGGRAFF	TGTGCCAGCAGCCTCCTGGGGGGGCGAGCTTTCTTT
10	-	TRBV20-1	-	TRBJ2-7	CSAYSQGQYF	TGCAGTGCCTACTCGCAGGGTCAATACTTC
17	-	TRBV14	TRBD1	TRBJ1-2	CASSHALTGQGNYGYTF	TGTGCCAGCAGCCATGCGTTGACGGGACAGGGAAACTATGGCTACACCTTC
17	-	TRBV21-1	-	TRBJ2-2	CASNPGLAGPNTGELFF	TGTGCCAGCAACCCGGGACTAGCGGGGCCGAACACCGGGGAGCTGTTTTTT
15	-	TRBV4-1	TRBD2	TRBJ2-2	CASSLGGGNTGELFF	TGCGCCAGCAGCCTGGGCGGGGGAAACACCGGGGAGCTGTTTTTT
15	-	TRBV6-5	-	TRBJ1-5	CASSYSLAGDQPQHF	TGTGCCAGCAGTTACTCGTTGGCAGGGGATCAGCCCCAGCATTTT
13	once	TRBV6-5	-	TRBJ1-2	CAASRAGNYGYTF	TGTGCCGCCTCCCGGGCAGGGAACTATGGCTACACCTTC
14	few	TRBV5-1	-	TRBJ1-1	CASSSSQGMTSAFF	TGCGCCAGCAGCTCCAGCCAGGGAATGACATCAGCTTTCTTT
14	many	TRBV27	-	TRBJ2-7	CASSLIGSSYEQYF	TGTGCCAGCAGTTTAATCGGGTCTTCCTACGAGCAGTACTTC
15	-	TRBV28	TRBD1	TRBJ1-6	CASSKRGQSGSPLHF	TGTGCCAGCAGCAAGAGGGGACAGTCGGGTTCACCCCTCCACTTT
11	-	TRBV20-1	-	TRBJ2-5	CSARALETQYF	TGCAGTGCTAGGGCCTTAGAGACCCAGTACTTC
13	-	TRBV2	-	TRBJ1-1	CASIDTLNTEAFF	TGTGCCAGCATCGACACCTTGAACACTGAAGCTTTCTTT
13	-	TRBV27	-	TRBJ2-6	CASTIAGANVLTF	TGTGCCAGCACAATTGCTGGGGCCAACGTCCTGACTTTC
14	-	TRBV7-9	TRBD1	TRBJ2-7	CASSISGQTYEQYF	TGTGCCAGCTCGATCTCGGGACAGACCTACGAGCAGTACTTC
15	once	TRBV5-1	-	TRBJ1-3	CASSLAAGDGNTIYF	TGCGCCAGCAGCTTGGCGGCAGGGGACGGAAACACCATATATTTT
13	-	TRBV27	-	TRBJ2-6	CASSRAGANVLTF	TGTGCCAGCAGTCGGGCTGGGGCCAACGTCCTGACTTTC
15	-	TRBV30	TRBD2	TRBJ2-7	CAWSDKAGGREEQYF	TGTGCCTGGAGCGATAAAGCGGGGGGCCGGGAAGAGCAGTACTTC
15	once	TRBV5-6	-	TRBJ2-3	CASSLVTGNTDTQYF	TGTGCCAGCAGCTTGGTTACCGGGAACACAGATACGCAGTATTTT
12	-	TRBV29-1	-	TRBJ2-5	CSVAGSEETQYF	TGCAGCGTTGCGGGAAGTGAAGAGACCCAGTACTTC
11	-	TRBV12-3/TRBV12-4	TRBD1	TRBJ1-2	CASTTGEGYTF	TGTGCCAGCACTACAGGGGAGGGCTACACCTTC
16	-	TRBV5-6	TRBD2	TRBJ2-5	CASSFRTSGAQETQYF	TGTGCCAGCAGCTTCCGGACTAGCGGGGCCCAAGAGACCCAGTACTTC
15	-	TRBV7-8	-	TRBJ2-1	CASSLGSMTGSSEFF	TGTGCCAGCAGCTTAGGCTCCATGACAGGATCCAGCGAGTTCTTC
16	few	TRBV4-3	-	TRBJ1-2	CASSQDRHELFYGYTF	TGCGCCAGCAGCCAAGACCGACACGAACTTTTCTATGGCTACACCTTC
15	-	TRBV6-5	-	TRBJ2-3	CASSYSRASTDTQYF	TGTGCCAGCAGTTACTCCAGGGCGAGCACAGATACGCAGTATTTT
14	-	TRBV5-1	TRBD1	TRBJ2-7	CASSPGQSSYEQYF	TGCGCCAGCAGCCCGGGACAGAGCTCCTACGAGCAGTACTTC
14	-	TRBV7-9	TRBD1	TRBJ1-2	CASSPPTGLYGYTF	TGTGCCAGCAGCCCACCGACAGGGTTATATGGCTACACCTTC
12	few	TRBV12-3/TRBV12-4	-	TRBJ1-6	CASRAANSPLHF	TGTGCCAGCAGGGCGGCGAATTCACCCCTCCACTTT
16	-	TRBV5-1	TRBD1	TRBJ2-3	CASSLGGTGTLDTQYF	TGCGCCAGCAGCCTGGGGGGGACAGGGACATTAGATACGCAGTATTTT
15	-	TRBV28	TRBD1	TRBJ2-1	CASSLATGTYNEQFF	TGTGCCAGCAGTTTAGCGACAGGGACCTACAATGAGCAGTTCTTC
15	-	TRBV19	-	TRBJ2-1	CASSIVPGSHNEQFF	TGTGCCAGTAGTATAGTCCCGGGGAGCCACAATGAGCAGTTCTTC
16	-	TRBV7-8	TRBD1	TRBJ1-1	CASSIQQGAPSTEAFF	TGTGCCAGCAGCATTCAACAGGGGGCGCCTAGCACTGAAGCTTTCTTT
15	few	TRBV7-9	TRBD2	TRBJ2-7	CASSDSGGGSYEQYF	TGTGCCAGCAGCGATAGCGGGGGGGGCTCCTACGAGCAGTACTTC
14	-	TRBV7-8	-	TRBJ1-1	CASSFTGSYTEAFF	TGTGCCAGCAGCTTCACAGGGAGTTATACTGAAGCTTTCTTT
14	-	TRBV24-1	-	TRBJ2-5	CATSDRRSGETQYF	TGTGCCACCAGTGACCGCAGGTCAGGGGAGACCCAGTACTTC
14	-	TRBV5-4	-	TRBJ1-6	CASSSRDMNSPLHF	TGTGCCAGCAGCAGCAGGGACATGAATTCACCCCTCCACTTT